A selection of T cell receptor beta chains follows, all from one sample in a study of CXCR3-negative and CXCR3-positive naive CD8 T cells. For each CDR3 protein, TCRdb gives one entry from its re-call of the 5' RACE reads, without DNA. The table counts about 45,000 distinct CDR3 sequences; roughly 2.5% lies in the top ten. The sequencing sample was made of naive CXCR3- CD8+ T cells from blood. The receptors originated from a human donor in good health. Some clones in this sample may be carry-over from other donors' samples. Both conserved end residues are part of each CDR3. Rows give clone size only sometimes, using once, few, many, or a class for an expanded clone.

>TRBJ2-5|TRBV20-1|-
CSAREALGTQYF
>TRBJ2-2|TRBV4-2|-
CASSQGAGTNTGELFF
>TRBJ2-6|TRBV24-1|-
CATSDPGTGISGANVLTF
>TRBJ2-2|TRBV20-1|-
CSAPGGAFTGELFF
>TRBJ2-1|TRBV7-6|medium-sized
CASSSSSYNEQFF
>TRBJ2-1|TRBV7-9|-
CASSLELEQFF
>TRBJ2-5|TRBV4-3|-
CASSQDLGPQYF
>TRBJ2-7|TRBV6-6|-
CASNRGPGDEQYF
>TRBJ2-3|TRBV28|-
CASSLGSGRPDTQYF
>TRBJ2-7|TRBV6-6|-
CASSLQGGSNEQYF
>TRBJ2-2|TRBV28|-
CASSFMVSGSGTGELFF
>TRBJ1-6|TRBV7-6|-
CASRQIIGGNSPLHF
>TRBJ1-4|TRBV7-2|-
CASSREMGEKLFF
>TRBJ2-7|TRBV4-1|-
CASSQAGLHYEQYF
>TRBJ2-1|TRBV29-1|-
CSVEDPRAPYNEQFF
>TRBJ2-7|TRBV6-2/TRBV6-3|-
CASSEGLAGLYEQYF
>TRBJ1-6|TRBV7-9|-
CASSSRQGGNSPLHF
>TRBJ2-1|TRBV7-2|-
CASSLVASGKGGEQFF
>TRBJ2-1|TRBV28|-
CASSPDRANYNEQFF
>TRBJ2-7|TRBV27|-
CASSLESGANYEQYF
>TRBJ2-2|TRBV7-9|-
CASSSTDRTPNTGELFF
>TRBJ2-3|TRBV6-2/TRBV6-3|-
CASSLTSGGADTQYF
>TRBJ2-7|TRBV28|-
CASSWGQGYEQYF
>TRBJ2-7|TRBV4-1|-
CASSSSRAYEQYF
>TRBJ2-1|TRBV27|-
CASTYGLAGTNEQFF
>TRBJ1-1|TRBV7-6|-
CASSSGQRNTEAFF
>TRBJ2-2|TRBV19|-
CASSIARTKPLDGELFF
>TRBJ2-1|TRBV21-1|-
CASSKETDGTYNEQFF
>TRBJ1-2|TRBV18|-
CASSSVGDTSGYTF
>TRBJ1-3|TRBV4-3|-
CASSQDLPGSGNTIYF
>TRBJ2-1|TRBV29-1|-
CSVDETNYNEQFF
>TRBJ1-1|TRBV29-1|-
CSVEGNTEAFF
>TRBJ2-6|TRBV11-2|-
CASSLGGTTGANVLTF
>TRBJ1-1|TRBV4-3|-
CASSQAQGNPEAFF
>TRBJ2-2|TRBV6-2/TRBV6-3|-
CASSWTATGELFF
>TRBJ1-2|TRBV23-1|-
CASSHLSLRGGTKSNYGYTF
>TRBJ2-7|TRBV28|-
CASSRDRPYEQYF
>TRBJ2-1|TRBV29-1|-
CSVDAGAEQFF
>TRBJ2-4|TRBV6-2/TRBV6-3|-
CASSYSRKLAKNIQYF
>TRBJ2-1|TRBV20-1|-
CSAGQSYNEQFF
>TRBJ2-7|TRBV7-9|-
CASSPRELGTSYEQYF
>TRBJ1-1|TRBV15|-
CATSTPNRGPTLMNTEAFF
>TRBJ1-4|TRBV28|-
CASSFGNEKLFF
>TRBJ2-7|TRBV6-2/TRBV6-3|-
CASSPRGTDLFGGYF
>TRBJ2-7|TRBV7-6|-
CASSLEGPNSYEQYF
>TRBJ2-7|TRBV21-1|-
CASSRRRPSGLAASSYEQYF
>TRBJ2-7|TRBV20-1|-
CSARGGVRYEQYF
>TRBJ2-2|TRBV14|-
CASSHTGTGGELFF
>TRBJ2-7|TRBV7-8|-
CASSLGGPYEQYF
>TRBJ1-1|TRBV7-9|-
CASSPTRGLETEAFF
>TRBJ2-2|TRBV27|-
CASSSGAPGLAGELFF
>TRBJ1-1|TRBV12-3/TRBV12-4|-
CASNTNTEAFF
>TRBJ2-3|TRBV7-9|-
CASSLDLRTGSADTQYF
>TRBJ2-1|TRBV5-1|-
CASSLAGYSNEQFF
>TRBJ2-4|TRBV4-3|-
CASSQDWQIAKNIQYF